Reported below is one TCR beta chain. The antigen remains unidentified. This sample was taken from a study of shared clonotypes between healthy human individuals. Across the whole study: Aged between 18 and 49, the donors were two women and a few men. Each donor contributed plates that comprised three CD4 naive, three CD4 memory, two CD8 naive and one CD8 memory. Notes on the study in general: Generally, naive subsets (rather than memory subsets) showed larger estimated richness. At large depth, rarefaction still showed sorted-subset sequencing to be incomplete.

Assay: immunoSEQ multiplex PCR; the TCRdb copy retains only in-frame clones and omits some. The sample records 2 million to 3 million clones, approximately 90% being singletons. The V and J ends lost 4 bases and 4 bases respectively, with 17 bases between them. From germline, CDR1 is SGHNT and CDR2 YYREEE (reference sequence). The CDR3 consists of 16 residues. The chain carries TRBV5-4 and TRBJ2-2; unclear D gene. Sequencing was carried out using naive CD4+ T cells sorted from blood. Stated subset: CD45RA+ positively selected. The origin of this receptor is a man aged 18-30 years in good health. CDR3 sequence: CASSHSSQAITGELFF. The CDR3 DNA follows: TGTGCCAGCAGCCACTCGTCCCAGGCTATCACCGGGGAGCTGTTTTTT.